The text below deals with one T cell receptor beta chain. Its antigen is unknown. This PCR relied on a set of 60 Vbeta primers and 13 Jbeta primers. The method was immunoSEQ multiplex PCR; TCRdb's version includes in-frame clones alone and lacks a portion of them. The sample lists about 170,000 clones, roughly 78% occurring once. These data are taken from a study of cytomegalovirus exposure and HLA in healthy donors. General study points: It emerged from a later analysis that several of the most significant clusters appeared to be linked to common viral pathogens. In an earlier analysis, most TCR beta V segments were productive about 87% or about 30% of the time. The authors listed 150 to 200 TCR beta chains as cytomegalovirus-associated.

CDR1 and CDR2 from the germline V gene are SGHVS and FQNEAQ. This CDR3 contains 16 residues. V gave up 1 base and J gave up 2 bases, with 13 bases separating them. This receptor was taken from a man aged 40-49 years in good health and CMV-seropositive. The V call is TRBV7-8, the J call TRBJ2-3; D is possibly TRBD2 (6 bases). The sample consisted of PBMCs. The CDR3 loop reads CASSLGRGSNTDTQYF. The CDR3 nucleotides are TGTGCCAGCAGCTTAGGTCGGGGGTCGAACACAGATACGCAGTATTTT.